This T cell receptor beta chain was identified during a study of T-cell memory formation after mild COVID-19. CDR3 length: 13 residues. Germline CDR1 is ENHRY and CDR2 is SYGVKD. Deletions cut 6 bases from V and 2 bases from J, with 9 bases between. Each CDR3 protein gets one entry after TCRdb re-called the 5' RACE reads with MiXCR. Among 50,000 or so distinct CDR3 sequences, around 30% were seen once, and the ten largest hold more than 40%. The clonotype comes from a man aged 18 to 29 who had mild COVID-19 (a few samples of this study predate the infection). Cell type and time point are not known. The chain joins TRBV10-3 to TRBJ2-3, with D perhaps matching TRBD1 (6 bases). The sample was PBMCs or a T cell subset sorted from them (not recorded which). The CDR3 coding sequence is TGTGCCATCAGCAGGGGAACCACAGATACGCAGTATTTT. This sequence encodes CAISRGTTDTQYF.